The 7 T cell receptor beta chains reported below all come from one sample, sequenced in a study of T-cell reconstitution after alpha-beta-depleted transplantation in children. Construction of the TCRbeta library involved unique molecular identifiers. Each CDR3 protein gets one entry after TCRdb re-called the PCR reads with MiXCR. In the table there are 600,000 or so distinct CDR3 sequences, under 30% of which are singletons. The material sequenced was PBMCs, mostly from graft donor cells, taken 360 days after TCRalphabeta/CD19-depleted stem cell transplant. The origin of the receptors is a boy in the first two years of life who had a stem cell transplant for acute myeloid leukemia, so the T cells may come from the graft donor.

This clonotype appeared once. The chain uses TRBV7-9 and TRBJ1-1; the match to TRBD1 covers 8 bases. The CDR3 contains 16 residues. Looked up from germline, CDR1 is SEHNR and CDR2 is FQNEAQ (reference sequence). Germline trimming cut 3 bases from V and 2 bases from J; bases unmatched to any gene: 8. The CDR3 region is CASSFPGGAPNTEAFF. CDR3 bases: TGTGCCAGCAGCTTCCCAGGGGGCGCACCAAACACTGAAGCTTTCTTT.

This chain links TRBV7-2 with TRBJ1-1, with a tentative D call TRBD1 (5 bases). Germline values: CDR1 SGHTA, CDR2 FQGNSA. V lost 4 bases, J lost 10 bases, and 16 bases lay in between. CDR3 length: 13 residues. The CDR3, as DNA: TGTGCCAGCAGCTGGGGACTGCCGTGGGGAGCTTTCTTT. Protein: CASSWGLPWGAFF.

This chain uses TRBV10-2 with TRBJ2-1; D perhaps matches TRBD2 (5 bases). Per germline, CDR1 WSHSY and CDR2 SAAADI. Trimming stripped 0 bases from V and 3 bases from J, with 18 bases between. There are 18 residues in the CDR3. CDR3 bases: TGCGCCAGCAGTGAGTCGGCTTCTTGGAGGACCAACTACAATGAGCAGTTCTTC. Translating it yields CASSESASWRTNYNEQFF.

The chain carries TRBV6-1 and TRBJ2-1; tentatively, D is TRBD1 or TRBD2 (7 bases each). This CDR3 is built from 11 residues. Trimming shortened V by 7 bases and J by 15 bases, and 16 bases separated the two germline ends. The germline V gene has CDR1 MNHNS and CDR2 SASEGT. The DNA of the CDR3 is TGTGCCAGCACCCAGGGGGGGGTCGGGTTCTTC. Translated, it gives CASTQGGVGFF.

The gene calls are TRBV6-5 and TRBJ1-3; 8 bases line up with TRBD1. V lost 0 bases and J lost 4; bases outside the gene matches: 5. Germline V CDR1 and CDR2: MNHEY, SVGAGI. The CDR3 length is 16 residues. In nucleotides, the CDR3 is TGTGCCAGCAGTTACTCGACCGGGACAGGAGGAAACACCATATATTTT. It is translated as CASSYSTGTGGNTIYF.

This clonotype appeared a few times. This chain links TRBV7-8 with TRBJ2-3; D is perhaps TRBD2 (7 bases). Trimming took off 1 base at V and 0 bases at J, with 11 bases between the two ends. From germline, CDR1 is SGHVS and CDR2 FQNEAQ. The CDR3 extends over 16 amino acids. CDR3 DNA: TGTGCCAGCAGCTTAGAGGGGGGGGCTAGCACAGATACGCAGTATTTT. It yields the protein CASSLEGGASTDTQYF.

The chain joins TRBV6-2 or TRBV6-3 to TRBJ2-6, with 14 bases fitting TRBD2. Trimming cost V 4 bases and J 0 bases; bases outside gene matches: 8. Per germline, CDR1 MNHEY and CDR2 SVGEGT. The CDR3 is 20 residues long. CDR3 nucleotide sequence: TGTGCCAGCAGTTTCATCCGGACTAGCGGGGGGAGCTCTGGGGCCAACGTCCTGACTTTC. Translation gives CASSFIRTSGGSSGANVLTF.